This is a list of T cell receptor beta chains from one sample in a study of monozygotic twins with cystic fibrosis. Only in-frame clones appear in the TCRdb table, and some are missing; sequencing was by immunoSEQ multiplex PCR. The sample yields approximately 14,000 clones, 95% to 99% seen once. The sequenced material came from blood. The origin of the receptors is a girl under 10 years old with cystic fibrosis. Each CDR3 is given with its conserved first and last residue. D genes are given only for firm matches. Clone size appears in some rows only: once, few, many, or a class for an expanded clone.

CDR3 protein,CDR3 DNA,clone size,D gene,J gene,V gene
CASSAGGPNTEAFF,TGCGCCAGCAGTGCCGGGGGACCGAACACTGAAGCTTTCTTT,NA,NA,TRBJ1-1,TRBV10-2
CAISAGTTYGYTF,TGTGCCATCAGTGCCGGGACAACCTATGGCTACACCTTC,NA,NA,TRBJ1-2,TRBV10-3
CASSLAPDPNTEAFF,TGCGCCAGCAGCTTGGCTCCCGACCCGAACACTGAAGCTTTCTTT,NA,NA,TRBJ1-1,TRBV5-1
CASSVVSGNEQFF,TGTGCCAGCAGCGTAGTTTCAGGCAATGAGCAGTTCTTC,NA,NA,TRBJ2-1,TRBV9
CSVVPGQGPLGNTIYF,TGCAGCGTTGTACCGGGACAGGGCCCCCTCGGAAACACCATATATTTT,NA,TRBD1,TRBJ1-3,TRBV29-1
CASSELPGQPSYEQYF,TGTGCCAGCTCAGAACTACCGGGACAGCCCTCCTACGAGCAGTACTTC,once,TRBD1,TRBJ2-7,TRBV18
CASSFQAGGVYNEQFF,TGCGCCAGCAGCTTTCAAGCGGGAGGAGTCTACAATGAGCAGTTCTTC,NA,TRBD2,TRBJ2-1,TRBV5-1
CASSRNLRGEQYF,TGTGCCAGCAGCCGAAACTTGAGAGGCGAGCAGTACTTC,NA,NA,TRBJ2-7,TRBV14
CSVETLSGNTIYF,TGCAGCGTTGAGACCCTCTCTGGAAACACCATATATTTT,NA,NA,TRBJ1-3,TRBV29-1
CATRDRAAQPQHF,TGTGCCACCAGAGACAGGGCGGCTCAGCCCCAGCATTTT,NA,TRBD1,TRBJ1-5,TRBV19
CASSITSASYEQYF,TGTGCCAGTAGTATTACTAGCGCCTCCTACGAGCAGTACTTC,NA,TRBD2,TRBJ2-7,TRBV19
CASSFFGHPNTEAFF,TGTGCCAGCAGTTTTTTCGGACACCCGAACACTGAAGCTTTCTTT,NA,NA,TRBJ1-1,TRBV27
CASSLNGLLNTEAFF,TGTGCCAGCAGCTTAAACGGGTTATTGAACACTGAAGCTTTCTTT,NA,NA,TRBJ1-1,TRBV7-2
CASTGGSWVNNQPQHF,TGCGCCAGCACAGGCGGAAGTTGGGTTAACAATCAGCCCCAGCATTTT,NA,NA,TRBJ1-5,TRBV10-2
CASSKRAASGSPVFTDTQYF,TGTGCCAGCAGCAAACGAGCGGCTAGCGGGAGCCCCGTATTCACAGATACGCAGTATTTT,NA,TRBD2,TRBJ2-3,TRBV11-3
CASSPRVWDTQYF,TGTGCCAGCAGCCCCCGAGTATGGGATACGCAGTATTTT,NA,NA,TRBJ2-3,TRBV7-2
CASSLSVAGSSIGQFF,TGTGCCAGCAGCCTTTCGGTAGCGGGCTCCTCTATCGGGCAGTTCTTC,NA,TRBD2,TRBJ2-1,TRBV5-4
CASSDVREFSYEQYF,TGCGCCAGCAGTGATGTCCGGGAGTTCTCCTACGAGCAGTACTTC,NA,NA,TRBJ2-7,TRBV10-1
CASSPGGAGVLYEQFF,TGTGCCAGCAGCCCAGGCGGAGCGGGAGTTTTATATGAGCAGTTCTTC,NA,TRBD2,TRBJ2-1,TRBV9
CASSQRETGELFF,TGTGCCAGCAGCCAGCGGGAGACCGGGGAGCTGTTTTTT,NA,TRBD2,TRBJ2-2,TRBV6-4
CASSQELGRELFF,TGTGCCAGCAGCCAAGAGCTAGGGAGGGAGCTGTTTTTT,once,NA,TRBJ2-2,TRBV4-2
CSVEDVGTVPSYEQYF,TGCAGCGTTGAAGATGTTGGGACAGTACCTTCCTACGAGCAGTACTTC,NA,TRBD1,TRBJ2-7,TRBV29-1
CASLFLTDWDYGYTF,TGTGCCAGCCTTTTCCTCACCGATTGGGACTATGGCTACACCTTC,once,NA,TRBJ1-2,TRBV5-6
CASSLGAEDQPQHF,TGCGCCAGCAGCTTGGGGGCAGAGGATCAGCCCCAGCATTTT,NA,NA,TRBJ1-5,TRBV5-1
CASSHHPGRGINEQFF,TGTGCCAGCAGCCATCATCCAGGGAGGGGTATCAATGAGCAGTTCTTC,NA,TRBD2,TRBJ2-1,TRBV14
CASSPGTGRLSGNTIYF,TGTGCCAGCAGCCCCGGGACAGGGCGTCTCTCTGGAAACACCATATATTTT,NA,TRBD1,TRBJ1-3,TRBV7-2
CATSRVVGTPYSNQPQHF,TGTGCCACCAGCAGAGTAGTCGGGACACCGTATAGCAATCAGCCCCAGCATTTT,NA,NA,TRBJ1-5,TRBV15
CASSLLGDSTDTQYF,TGTGCCAGCAGCTTATTGGGCGACAGCACAGATACGCAGTATTTT,NA,NA,TRBJ2-3,TRBV7-9
CATSSPGGQYDEQFF,TGTGCCACCAGCAGTCCCGGGGGACAGTATGATGAGCAGTTCTTC,NA,NA,TRBJ2-1,TRBV15
CASSPSGAPYEQYF,TGTGCCAGCAGCCCAAGCGGGGCTCCCTACGAGCAGTACTTC,NA,TRBD2,TRBJ2-7,TRBV9
CASRDSNMNTEAFF,TGTGCCAGCCGGGACAGTAACATGAACACTGAAGCTTTCTTT,NA,TRBD1,TRBJ1-1,TRBV7-2
CASSQGGVEQFF,TGTGCCAGCAGCCAAGGAGGCGTGGAGCAGTTCTTC,NA,NA,TRBJ2-1,TRBV4-2
CSVEGGSGRSDEQFF,TGCAGCGTTGAAGGGGGTAGCGGGAGGAGCGATGAGCAGTTCTTC,NA,TRBD2,TRBJ2-1,TRBV29-1
CASSLRDGYGYTF,TGTGCCAGCTCCCTCCGGGACGGCTATGGCTACACCTTC,NA,NA,TRBJ1-2,TRBV18
CASSLDGLYEQYF,TGTGCCAGCAGCTTGGACGGCCTCTACGAGCAGTACTTC,NA,NA,TRBJ2-7,TRBV7-2
CASSTIAALNIQYF,TGTGCCAGTAGTACGATAGCGGCCTTAAACATTCAGTACTTC,NA,NA,TRBJ2-4,TRBV19
CASSLRREVREQYF,TGTGCCAGCAGCTTACGTCGCGAAGTAAGGGAGCAGTACTTC,NA,NA,TRBJ2-7,TRBV7-8
CASSFPTWGTYGYTF,TGTGCCAGCAGCTTCCCGACGTGGGGGACCTATGGCTACACCTTC,NA,NA,TRBJ1-2,TRBV7-9
CASSPSGNTQYF,TGTGCCAGCAGTCCATCGGGAAATACGCAGTATTTT,NA,NA,TRBJ2-3,TRBV27
CASSPGQGYEQYF,TGTGCCAGCAGCCCGGGACAAGGATACGAGCAGTACTTC,NA,NA,TRBJ2-7,TRBV7-9
CASSEPEEKLFF,TGTGCCAGCAGCGAGCCAGAAGAAAAACTGTTTTTT,NA,NA,TRBJ1-4,TRBV7-9
CASSTGQANTEAFF,TGCGCCAGCAGCACGGGACAAGCGAACACTGAAGCTTTCTTT,NA,NA,TRBJ1-1,TRBV5-1
CSASPSYEQYF,TGCAGTGCTTCTCCCTCCTACGAGCAGTACTTC,NA,NA,TRBJ2-7,TRBV20-1
CASSFSGSEAFF,TGTGCCAGCAGTTTTTCAGGGTCTGAAGCTTTCTTT,NA,NA,TRBJ1-1,TRBV27
CASSTQGTEAFF,TGTGCCAGTAGTACACAGGGGACTGAAGCTTTCTTT,NA,TRBD1,TRBJ1-1,TRBV19
CSVEDSGRIEAFF,TGCAGCGTTGAAGATTCCGGCCGGATTGAAGCTTTCTTT,NA,NA,TRBJ1-1,TRBV29-1
CASSFSRDRPSTEAFF,TGTGCCAGCAGCTTTTCCCGGGACAGGCCCTCCACTGAAGCTTTCTTT,NA,TRBD1,TRBJ1-1,TRBV5-4
CASSISLSSTDTQYF,TGTGCCAGCAGCATCAGTCTCTCTAGCACAGATACGCAGTATTTT,NA,NA,TRBJ2-3,TRBV11-2
CAWSPAKDTQYF,TGTGCCTGGAGTCCCGCGAAGGATACGCAGTATTTT,NA,NA,TRBJ2-3,TRBV30
CASSSDRGETQYF,TGTGCCAGCAGCTCCGACAGAGGAGAGACCCAGTACTTC,NA,NA,TRBJ2-5,TRBV5-4
CASSLTGGSGNTIYF,TGTGCCAGCAGTTTGACAGGGGGCTCTGGAAACACCATATATTTT,NA,TRBD1,TRBJ1-3,TRBV6-6
CASRTEAFF,TGTGCCAGCAGGACTGAAGCTTTCTTT,NA,NA,TRBJ1-1,TRBV21-1
CASSPSGTGRPPNYDYTF,TGCGCCAGCAGCCCATCCGGGACAGGGCGGCCTCCCAACTATGACTACACCTTC,NA,TRBD1,TRBJ1-2,TRBV4-1
CAWSRSGSGDEQFF,TGTGCCTGGAGTCGTAGCGGGAGCGGGGATGAGCAGTTCTTC,once,TRBD2,TRBJ2-1,TRBV30
CASSFRAGSTQYF,TGTGCCAGCAGTTTTAGGGCAGGGTCTACCCAGTACTTC,NA,NA,TRBJ2-5,TRBV28
CAISGQGEGAFF,TGTGCCATCAGTGGACAGGGGGAAGGAGCTTTCTTT,once,TRBD1,TRBJ1-1,TRBV10-3
CASSPLAGRETQYF,TGTGCCAGCAGCCCACTAGCGGGGAGAGAGACCCAGTACTTC,NA,TRBD2,TRBJ2-5,TRBV7-2
CASSLLEQETQYF,TGTGCCAGCAGCCTCTTAGAACAAGAGACCCAGTACTTC,NA,NA,TRBJ2-5,TRBV5-8
CASSFNLPGQGYYGYTF,TGTGCCAGCAGCTTCAACTTACCGGGACAGGGGTACTATGGCTACACCTTC,NA,TRBD1,TRBJ1-2,TRBV7-9